This T cell receptor (beta chain) was recovered during a study of blood T cell repertoires in COVID-19. About the study: Specimens from acute and convalescent COVID-19 originated in the United States, Italy and Spain. From T cells, B-cell-depleted T cells, or PBMCs came the material, which was cDNA or gDNA.

This clone occurred once. The V and J ends lost 6 bases and 4 bases respectively, with 12 bases between them. This CDR3 is built from 13 residues. Original processing notes: For nucleated cells, counts were estimated from reference gene primer amplification. Some clones are missing from TCRdb's copy, which holds only in-frame ones; the method was immunoSEQ multiplex PCR. D and trimming come from the DNA, and the V and J calls and clone size come from that table. The repertoire consists of more than 85,000 clones, with about 91% occurring once and the leading ten covering less than 5.5%. The V and J genes are TRBV12-3 or TRBV12-4 and TRBJ1-1, with D possibly being TRBD1 (5 bases). This clonotype was obtained from a man between 18 and 35 years old with acute or convalescent COVID-19. The specimen sequenced was peripheral blood. The CDR3 DNA follows: TGTGCCAGCAGGCCCCGGGGGTCCACTGAAGCTTTCTTT. This encodes CASRPRGSTEAFF.